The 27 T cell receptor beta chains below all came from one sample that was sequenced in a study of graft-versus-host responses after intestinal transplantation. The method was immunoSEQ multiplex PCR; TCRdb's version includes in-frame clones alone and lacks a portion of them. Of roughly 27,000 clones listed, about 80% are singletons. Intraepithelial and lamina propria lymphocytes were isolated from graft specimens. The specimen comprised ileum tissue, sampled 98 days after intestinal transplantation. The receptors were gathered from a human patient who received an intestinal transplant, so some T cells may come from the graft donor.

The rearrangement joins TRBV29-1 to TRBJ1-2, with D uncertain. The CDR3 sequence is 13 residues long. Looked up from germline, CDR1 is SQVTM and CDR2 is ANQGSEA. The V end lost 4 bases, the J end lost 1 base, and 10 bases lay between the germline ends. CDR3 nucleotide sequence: TGCAGCGTTGTGGACGGAGATAACTATGGCTACACCTTC. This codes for CSVVDGDNYGYTF.

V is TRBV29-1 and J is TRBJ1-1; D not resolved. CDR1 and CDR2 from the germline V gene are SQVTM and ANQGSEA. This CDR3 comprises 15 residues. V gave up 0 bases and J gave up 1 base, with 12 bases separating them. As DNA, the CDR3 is TGCAGCGTTGAAGAGAACCTTATTACGAACACTGAAGCTTTCTTT. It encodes CSVEENLITNTEAFF. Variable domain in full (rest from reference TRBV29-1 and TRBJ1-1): SAVISQKPSRDICQRGTSLTIQCQVDSQVTMMFWYRQQPGQSLTLIATANQGSEATYESGFVIDKFPISRPNLTFSTLTVSNMSPEDSSIYLCSVEENLITNTEAFFGQGTRLTVV.

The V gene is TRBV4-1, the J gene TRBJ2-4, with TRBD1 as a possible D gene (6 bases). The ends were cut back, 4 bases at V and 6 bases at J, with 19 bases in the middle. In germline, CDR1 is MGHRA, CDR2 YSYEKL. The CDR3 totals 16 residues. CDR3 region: CASSRLRGGKGNIQYF. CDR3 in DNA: TGCGCCAGCAGCCGACTACGTGGGGGCAAGGGAAACATTCAGTACTTC.

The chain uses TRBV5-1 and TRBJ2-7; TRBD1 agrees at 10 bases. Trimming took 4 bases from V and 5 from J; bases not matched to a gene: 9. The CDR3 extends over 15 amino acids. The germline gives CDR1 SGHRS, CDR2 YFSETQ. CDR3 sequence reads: CASSEADRGHDEQYF. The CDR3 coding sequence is TGCGCCAGCAGCGAAGCCGACAGGGGGCACGACGAGCAGTACTTC.

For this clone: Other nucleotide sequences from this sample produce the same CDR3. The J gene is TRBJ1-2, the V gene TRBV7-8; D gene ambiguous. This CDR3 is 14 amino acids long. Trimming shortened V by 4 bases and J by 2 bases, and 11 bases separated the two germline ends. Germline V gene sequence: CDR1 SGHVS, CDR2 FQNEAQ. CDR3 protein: CASSSRPSNYGYTF. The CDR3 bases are TGTGCCAGCAGCTCCCGGCCCAGCAACTATGGCTACACCTTC. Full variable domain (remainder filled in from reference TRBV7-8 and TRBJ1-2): GAGVSQSPRYKVAKRGQDVALRCDPISGHVSLFWYQQALGQGPEFLTYFQNEAQLDKSGLPSDRFFAERPEGSVSTLKIQRTQQEDSAVYLCASSSRPSNYGYTFGSGTRLTVV.

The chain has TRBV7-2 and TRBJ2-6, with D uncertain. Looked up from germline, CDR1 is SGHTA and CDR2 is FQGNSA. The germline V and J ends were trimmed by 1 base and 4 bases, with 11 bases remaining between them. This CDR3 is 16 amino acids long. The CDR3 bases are TGTGCCAGCAGCTTAGGGTACGGGTCCGGGGCCAACGTCCTGACTTTC. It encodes CASSLGYGSGANVLTF.

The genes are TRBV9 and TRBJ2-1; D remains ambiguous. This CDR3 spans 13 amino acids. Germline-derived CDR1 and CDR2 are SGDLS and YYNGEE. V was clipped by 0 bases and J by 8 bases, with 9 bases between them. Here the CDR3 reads CASSVGILDEQFF. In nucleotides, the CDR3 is TGTGCCAGCAGCGTAGGGATCTTGGATGAGCAGTTCTTC.

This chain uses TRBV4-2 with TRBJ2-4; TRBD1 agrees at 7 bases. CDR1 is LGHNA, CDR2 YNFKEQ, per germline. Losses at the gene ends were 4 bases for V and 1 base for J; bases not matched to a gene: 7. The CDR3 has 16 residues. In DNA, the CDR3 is TGTGCCAGCAGCCTAATACAGGGGAAGGCCAAAAACATTCAGTACTTC. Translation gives CASSLIQGKAKNIQYF.

In DNA form, the CDR3 reads TGTGCTAGTGGTTTGAAGGTTTTGCGACAGGGGGCATGGGATACGCAGTATTTT. Its translation: CASGLKVLRQGAWDTQYF. The chain employs TRBV12-5 and TRBJ2-3; 10 nucleotides align to TRBD1. Germline V lookup: CDR1 LGHNT, CDR2 FRNRAP. Germline trimming cut 2 bases from V and 6 bases from J; bases unmatched to any gene: 14. The CDR3 is made up of 18 amino acids.

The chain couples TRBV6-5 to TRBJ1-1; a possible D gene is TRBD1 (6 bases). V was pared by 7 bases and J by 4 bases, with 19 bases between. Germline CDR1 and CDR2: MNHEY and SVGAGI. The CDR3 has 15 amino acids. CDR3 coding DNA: TGTGCCAGCATTAACGGAGGTACCAGGGGCACTGAAGCTTTCTTT. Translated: CASINGGTRGTEAFF.

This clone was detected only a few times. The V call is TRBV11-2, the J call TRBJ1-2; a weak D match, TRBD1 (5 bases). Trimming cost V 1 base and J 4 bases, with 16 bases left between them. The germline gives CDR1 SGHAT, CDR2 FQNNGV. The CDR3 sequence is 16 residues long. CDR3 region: CASSLAGGYGVYGYTF. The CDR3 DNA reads TGTGCCAGCAGCTTAGCGGGGGGTTATGGGGTCTATGGCTACACCTTC. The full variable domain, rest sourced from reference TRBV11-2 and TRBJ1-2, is EAGVAQSPRYKIIEKRQSVAFWCNPISGHATLYWYQQILGQGPKLLIQFQNNGVVDDSQLPKDRFSAERLKGVDSTLKIQPAKLEDSAVYLCASSLAGGYGVYGYTFGSGTRLTVV.

CDR3 region: CTSSQDSPKQTTNYGYTF. The CDR3 DNA is TGCACCAGCAGCCAAGATTCGCCTAAACAAACAACTAACTATGGCTACACCTTC. The rearrangement uses TRBV1 and TRBJ1-2. TRBV1 is given as a pseudogene. The CDR3 is 18 amino acids.

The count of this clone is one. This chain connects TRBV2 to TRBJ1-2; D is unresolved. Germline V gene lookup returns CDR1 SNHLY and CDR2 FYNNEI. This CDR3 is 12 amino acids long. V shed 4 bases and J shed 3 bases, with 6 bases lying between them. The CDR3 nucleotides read TGTGCCAGCAGTGGTGAATACTATGGCTACACCTTC. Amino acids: CASSGEYYGYTF.

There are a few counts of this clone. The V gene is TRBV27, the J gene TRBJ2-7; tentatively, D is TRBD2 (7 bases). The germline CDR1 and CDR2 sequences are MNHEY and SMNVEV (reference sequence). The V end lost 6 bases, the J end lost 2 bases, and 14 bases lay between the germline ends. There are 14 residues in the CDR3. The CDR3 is CASSLGGPTYEQYF. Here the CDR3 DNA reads TGTGCCAGCAGCCTCGGGGGGCCGACCTACGAGCAGTACTTC.

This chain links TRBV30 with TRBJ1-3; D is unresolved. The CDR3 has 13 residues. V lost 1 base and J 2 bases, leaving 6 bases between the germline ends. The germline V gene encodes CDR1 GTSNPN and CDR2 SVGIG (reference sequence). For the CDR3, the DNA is TGTGCCTGGAGTGGGAGGGCTGGAAACACCATATATTTT. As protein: CAWSGRAGNTIYF.

For the CDR3, the DNA is TGTGCCAGCACCACAGGGCACTATGGCTACACCTTC. It specifies CASTTGHYGYTF. V usage is TRBV6-6 and J usage is TRBJ1-2, with TRBD1 as a possible D gene (6 bases). Germline lookup yields CDR1 MNHNY and CDR2 SVGAGI (reference sequence). The V end lost 7 bases, the J end lost 3 bases, and 9 bases lay between the germline ends. CDR3 length equals 12 residues.

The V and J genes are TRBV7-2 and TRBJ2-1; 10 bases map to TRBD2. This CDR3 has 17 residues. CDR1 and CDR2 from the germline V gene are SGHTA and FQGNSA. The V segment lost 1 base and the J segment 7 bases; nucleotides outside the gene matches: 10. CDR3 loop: CASSLEIAGGRGNEQFF. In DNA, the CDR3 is TGTGCCAGCAGCTTAGAGATAGCGGGGGGCCGGGGAAATGAGCAGTTCTTC.

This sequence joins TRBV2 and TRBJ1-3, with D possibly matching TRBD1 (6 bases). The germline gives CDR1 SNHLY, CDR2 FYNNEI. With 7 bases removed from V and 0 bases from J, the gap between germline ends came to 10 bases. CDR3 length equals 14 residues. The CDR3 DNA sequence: TGTGCCAGCATGGGGGACAACTCTGGAAACACCATATATTTT. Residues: CASMGDNSGNTIYF.

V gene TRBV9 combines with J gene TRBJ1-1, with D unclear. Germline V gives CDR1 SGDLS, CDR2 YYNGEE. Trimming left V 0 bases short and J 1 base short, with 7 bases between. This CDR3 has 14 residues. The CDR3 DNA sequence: TGTGCCAGCAGCGTAGAACGGTGGAACACTGAAGCTTTCTTT. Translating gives CASSVERWNTEAFF.

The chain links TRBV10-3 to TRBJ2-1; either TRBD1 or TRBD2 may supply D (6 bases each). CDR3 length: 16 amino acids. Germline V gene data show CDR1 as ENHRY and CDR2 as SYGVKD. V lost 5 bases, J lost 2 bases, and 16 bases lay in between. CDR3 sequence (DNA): TGTGCCATCAGTTGGGGGGCGAAAAATACCTACAATGAGCAGTTCTTC. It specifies CAISWGAKNTYNEQFF.

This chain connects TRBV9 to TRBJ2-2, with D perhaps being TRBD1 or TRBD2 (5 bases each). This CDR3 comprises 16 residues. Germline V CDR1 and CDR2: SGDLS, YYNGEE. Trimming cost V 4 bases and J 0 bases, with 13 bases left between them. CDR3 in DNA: TGTGCCAGCAGCATCGGGACGTCTTCGAACACCGGGGAGCTGTTTTTT. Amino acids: CASSIGTSSNTGELFF.

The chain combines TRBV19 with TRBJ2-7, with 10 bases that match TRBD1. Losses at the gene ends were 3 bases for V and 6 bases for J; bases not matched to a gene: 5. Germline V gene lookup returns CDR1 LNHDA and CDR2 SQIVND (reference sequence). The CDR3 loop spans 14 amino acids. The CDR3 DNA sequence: TGTGCCAGTAGTATTTGGGGACAGGGGAGCGAGCAGTACTTC. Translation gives CASSIWGQGSEQYF.

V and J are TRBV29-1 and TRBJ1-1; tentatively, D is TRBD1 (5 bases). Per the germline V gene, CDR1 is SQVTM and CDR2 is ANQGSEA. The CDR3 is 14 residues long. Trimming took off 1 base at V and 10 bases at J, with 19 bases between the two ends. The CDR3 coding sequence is TGCAGCGTTGAAGGGGGCAGGTTACCTGGAGGAGCTTTCTTT. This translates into CSVEGGRLPGGAFF. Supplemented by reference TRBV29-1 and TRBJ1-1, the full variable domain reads SAVISQKPSRDICQRGTSLTIQCQVDSQVTMMFWYRQQPGQSLTLIATANQGSEATYESGFVIDKFPISRPNLTFSTLTVSNMSPEDSSIYLCSVEGGRLPGGAFFGQGTRLTVV.

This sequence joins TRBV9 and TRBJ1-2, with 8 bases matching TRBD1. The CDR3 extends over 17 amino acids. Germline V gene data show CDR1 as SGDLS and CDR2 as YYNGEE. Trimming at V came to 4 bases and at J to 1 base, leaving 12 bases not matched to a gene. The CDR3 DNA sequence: TGTGCCAGCAGCCTTACCTCAATGACAGGGGATAACTATGGCTACACCTTC. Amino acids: CASSLTSMTGDNYGYTF. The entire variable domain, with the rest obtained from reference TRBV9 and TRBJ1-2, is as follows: DSGVTQTPKHLITATGQRVTLRCSPRSGDLSVYWYQQSLDQGLQFLIQYYNGEERAKGNILERFSAQQFPDLHSELNLSSLELGDSALYFCASSLTSMTGDNYGYTFGSGTRLTVV.

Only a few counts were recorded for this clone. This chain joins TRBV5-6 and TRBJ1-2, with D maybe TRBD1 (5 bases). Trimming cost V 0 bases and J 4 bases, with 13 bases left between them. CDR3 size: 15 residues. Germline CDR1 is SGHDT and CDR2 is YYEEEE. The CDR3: CASSLGAWGGYGYTF. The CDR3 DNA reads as TGTGCCAGCAGCTTGGGGGCTTGGGGCGGCTATGGCTACACCTTC.

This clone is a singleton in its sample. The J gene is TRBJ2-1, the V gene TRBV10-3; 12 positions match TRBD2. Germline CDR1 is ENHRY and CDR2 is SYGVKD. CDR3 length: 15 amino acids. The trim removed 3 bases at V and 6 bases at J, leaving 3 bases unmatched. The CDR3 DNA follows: TGTGCCATCAGTGATGGACTAGCGGGGTTCAATGAGCAGTTCTTC. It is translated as CAISDGLAGFNEQFF.

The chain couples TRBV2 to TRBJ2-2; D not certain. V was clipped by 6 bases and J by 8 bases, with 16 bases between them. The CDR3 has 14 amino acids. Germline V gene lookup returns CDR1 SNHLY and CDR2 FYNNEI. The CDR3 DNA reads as TGTGCCAGCAGCCGCGTTCGCTCCGAGGGGGAGCTGTTTTTT. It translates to CASSRVRSEGELFF. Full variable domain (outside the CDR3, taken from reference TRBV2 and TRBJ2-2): EPEVTQTPSHQVTQMGQEVILRCVPISNHLYFYWYRQILGQKVEFLVSFYNNEISEKSEIFDDQFSVERPDGSNFTLKIRSTKLEDSAMYFCASSRVRSEGELFFGEGSRLTVL.